The rows below give T cell receptor beta chains drawn from one sample of a study of blood T cell repertoires in COVID-19. Assay: immunoSEQ multiplex PCR; the TCRdb copy retains only in-frame clones and omits some. The sample has fewer than 70,000 clones; more than 60% are singletons. Sequenced sample: peripheral blood. The receptors come from a human donor in a cohort sampled during active COVID-19. The CDR3 runs from the conserved cysteine through the conserved F or W. D genes are given only for firm matches. Some rows have no size entry. The others give once, few or many, or a class for an expanded clone.

d_gene	abundance	v_gene	j_gene	len	CDR3nt	CDR3aa
TRBD1	.	TRBV2	TRBJ2-7	14	TGTGCCAGCAGTGCCGGGACAGAAGTTTACGAGCAGTACTTC	CASSAGTEVYEQYF
.	.	TRBV27	TRBJ2-1	15	TGTGCCAGCGCTCAAACAGGGCCCTCCTACAATGAGCAGTTCTTC	CASAQTGPSYNEQFF
TRBD2	.	TRBV7-9	TRBJ2-1	15	TGTGCCAGCAGCTCAATAGCGGGATTTTGGAATGAGCAGTTCTTC	CASSSIAGFWNEQFF
TRBD1	.	TRBV5-1	TRBJ1-1	13	TGCGCCAGCAGCCCAGCAGGGGGCACTGAAGCTTTCTTT	CASSPAGGTEAFF
.	.	TRBV5-1	TRBJ1-4	14	TGCGCCAGCAGCTTGGGGTTGGAGAATGAAAAACTGTTTTTT	CASSLGLENEKLFF
TRBD2	.	TRBV28	TRBJ2-7	14	TGTGCCAGCAGGGGCGGGAGGCCCACTTACGAGCAGTACTTC	CASRGGRPTYEQYF
.	few	TRBV11-2	TRBJ2-7	14	TGTGCCAGCAGCTCATGGACTGGGTCCTACGAGCAGTACTTC	CASSSWTGSYEQYF
.	.	TRBV11-2	TRBJ2-3	14	TGTGCCAGCAGCTTAGCGGACACCACAGATACGCAGTATTTT	CASSLADTTDTQYF
.	.	TRBV5-6	TRBJ1-2	15	TGTGCCAGCGTCTTGAGGGTAGGTTTTTTACTGGGCTACACCTTC	CASVLRVGFLLGYTF
TRBD2	.	TRBV30	TRBJ2-5	15	TGTGCCTGTGGACTAGCGGGGGCCAGGGGAGAGACCCAGTACTTC	CACGLAGARGETQYF
TRBD2	.	TRBV3-1/TRBV3-2	TRBJ2-7	15	TGTGCCAGCAGCCGAGGACTAGCCTACCCCTACGAGCAGTACTTC	CASSRGLAYPYEQYF
.	.	TRBV3-1/TRBV3-2	TRBJ1-1	14	TGTGCCAGCAGTCAGGGCGACGGATACACTGAAGCTTTCTTT	CASSQGDGYTEAFF
TRBD1	.	TRBV6-5	TRBJ1-1	14	TGTGCCAGTGGGGACAGCCGAGAGAACACTGAAGCTTTCTTT	CASGDSRENTEAFF
.	.	TRBV29-1	TRBJ1-4	12	TGCAGCGTTGTGACGGGTAATGAAAAACTGTTTTTT	CSVVTGNEKLFF
.	.	TRBV20-1	TRBJ2-7	10	TGCAGCGCTAGCAGCTACGAGCAGTACTTC	CSASSYEQYF
TRBD1	.	TRBV7-9	TRBJ1-1	14	TGTGCCAGCAGCGGGGACAGGGTGTCCACTGAAGCTTTCTTT	CASSGDRVSTEAFF
.	.	TRBV2	TRBJ2-3	13	TGTGCCAGCAGGGCCCGCAGCACAGATACGCAGTATTTT	CASRARSTDTQYF
TRBD1	few	TRBV27	TRBJ1-2	16	TGTGCCAGCAGTTTTAGGGAGACAGGGCCTAACTATGGCTACACCTTC	CASSFRETGPNYGYTF
.	.	TRBV2	TRBJ2-1	15	TGTGCCAGCAGTGTAGGGGCGTCATCCTACAATGAGCAGTTCTTC	CASSVGASSYNEQFF
TRBD2	.	TRBV12-3/TRBV12-4	TRBJ2-7	13	TGTGCCAGCACCGGGACTAGCGTCGACGAGCAGTACTTC	CASTGTSVDEQYF
TRBD2	.	TRBV19	TRBJ2-7	15	TGTGCCAGTAGTATTGGGACTAGCGGTTCCTACGAGCAGTACTTC	CASSIGTSGSYEQYF
TRBD1	.	TRBV7-9	TRBJ2-7	16	TGTGCCAGCAGCTTAGCGGTTTCAGGGGGCTTGTACGAGCAGTACTTC	CASSLAVSGGLYEQYF
TRBD1	.	TRBV5-5	TRBJ2-7	15	TGTGCCAGCAGCATAACCGGGACAGGGACATACGAGCAGTACTTC	CASSITGTGTYEQYF
.	few	TRBV6-5	TRBJ1-2	13	TGTGCCAGCACTCCGACGGAGATTGAGGGCTACACCTTC	CASTPTEIEGYTF
TRBD1	.	TRBV4-3	TRBJ2-7	15	TGCGCCAGCAGCCAAGACTCGGGACAGTCCTACGAGCAGTACTTC	CASSQDSGQSYEQYF
.	.	TRBV4-1	TRBJ1-2	15	TGCGCCAGCAGCCAAGTAGGAATCGGACTTTATGGCTACACCTTC	CASSQVGIGLYGYTF
.	.	TRBV12-3/TRBV12-4	TRBJ1-2	12	TGTGCCAGCAGTTTAGTGTCAAAAGGCTACACCTTC	CASSLVSKGYTF
TRBD1	.	TRBV2	TRBJ2-7	17	TGTGCCAGCCGAACCAACTCGGGACAGGGGCGCTCCTACGAGCAGTACTTC	CASRTNSGQGRSYEQYF
TRBD2	once	TRBV30	TRBJ2-1	16	TGTGCCTGGAGCGGAGCGACTAGCGGGAGGTCCTTGGAGCAGTTCTTC	CAWSGATSGRSLEQFF
TRBD1	.	TRBV3-1/TRBV3-2	TRBJ1-2	16	TGTGCCAGCAGCCAAGAGAACAGGGGCGCTATACGTGGCTACACCTTC	CASSQENRGAIRGYTF
.	.	TRBV9	TRBJ1-1	17	TGTGCCAGCAGCGTAGTCGTTCTGGGGCACACGAACACTGAAGCTTTCTTT	CASSVVVLGHTNTEAFF
TRBD2	.	TRBV7-9	TRBJ2-3	16	TGTGCCAGCAGCTTAGGGGAGACTAGCAGGGTTGCCACGCAGTATTTT	CASSLGETSRVATQYF
.	.	TRBV7-2	TRBJ1-1	17	TGTGCCAGCAGCTTAGATACCTGGGGGGGGGTGAACACTGAAGCTTTCTTT	CASSLDTWGGVNTEAFF
TRBD1	.	TRBV6-2/TRBV6-3	TRBJ2-7	16	TGTGCCAGCAGTTATATCTGGGGACAGCGTAGTAACGAGCAGTACTTC	CASSYIWGQRSNEQYF
.	.	TRBV27	TRBJ1-2	16	TGTGCCAGCAGTTTATCGCGTTCAGGGGCGTATTATGGCTACACCTTC	CASSLSRSGAYYGYTF
TRBD1	.	TRBV19	TRBJ1-4	18	TGTGCCAGTAGTATAGAGATGTGGACAGGGCAGACTAATGAAAAACTGTTTTTT	CASSIEMWTGQTNEKLFF
.	once	TRBV19	TRBJ1-6	15	TGTGCCAGTAGTATAGACCCAGGGCGAAAAAATAGCCTCCACTTT	CASSIDPGRKNSLHF
TRBD2	few	TRBV7-3	TRBJ2-1	12	TGTGCCAGCAGCACGGGGGGGAGTGAGCAGTTCTTC	CASSTGGSEQFF
.	.	TRBV7-2	TRBJ2-7	13	TGTGCCAGCAGCCCGTCAGGGTCCTACGAGCAGTACTTC	CASSPSGSYEQYF
.	once	TRBV6-5	TRBJ1-1	13	TGTGCCAGCAGCCCCGGGGAGGGAGCTGAAGCTTTCTTT	CASSPGEGAEAFF
.	.	TRBV5-1	TRBJ2-7	12	TGCGCCAGCAGCCCCGAGCGCTACGAGCAGTACTTC	CASSPERYEQYF
.	.	TRBV9	TRBJ2-6	17	TGTGCCAGCAGCGTAGATCCAGGGAGGTCTGGGGCCAACGTCCTGACTTTC	CASSVDPGRSGANVLTF
TRBD1	.	TRBV9	TRBJ2-7	14	TGTGCCAGCAGCGTAGGACAGGGGGCCTACGAGCAGTACTTC	CASSVGQGAYEQYF
TRBD1	.	TRBV18	TRBJ2-7	16	TGTGCCAGCTCTCATACGGACAGGGGGCATGACCACGAGCAGTACTTC	CASSHTDRGHDHEQYF
.	few	TRBV7-2	TRBJ2-7	15	TGTGCCAGCAGCCCCCGGACAGCAGTTTACTACGAGCAGTACTTC	CASSPRTAVYYEQYF
.	.	TRBV19	TRBJ1-5	15	TGTGCCAGTAGTATTTCTACTAGCACCCATCAGCCCCAGCATTTT	CASSISTSTHQPQHF
TRBD1	.	TRBV6-5	TRBJ1-2	14	TGTGCCAGCATATCTCGACAGGGAAACTATGGCTACACCTTC	CASISRQGNYGYTF
.	once	TRBV3-1/TRBV3-2	TRBJ2-3	16	TGTGCCAGCAGCCAAGAGTCGGGGTTGCCCCCAGATACGCAGTATTTT	CASSQESGLPPDTQYF
.	.	TRBV6-4	TRBJ2-3	16	TGTGCCAGCAGTGACTCGGGCGAGACCCCCACAGATACGCAGTATTTT	CASSDSGETPTDTQYF
TRBD1	.	TRBV10-3	TRBJ2-7	15	TGTGCCATCAGGGATACCCCGGGACAGTCCTACGAGCAGTACTTC	CAIRDTPGQSYEQYF
.	once	TRBV10-2	TRBJ1-5	16	TGCGCCAGCAGTGAGCCTCCAAGCGGGCCGGTTCAGCCCCAGCATTTT	CASSEPPSGPVQPQHF
TRBD2	.	TRBV5-1	TRBJ2-7	15	TGCGCCAGCAGCTGGACTAGCGGGGGGACCTACGAGCAGTACTTC	CASSWTSGGTYEQYF
.	.	TRBV5-1	TRBJ2-5	14	TGCGCCAGCAGCTTAGGACAGTACCTAGAGACCCAGTACTTC	CASSLGQYLETQYF
TRBD1	.	TRBV3-1/TRBV3-2	TRBJ2-7	14	TGTGCCAGCAGCCAGAGGACAGGCCCCTACGAGCAGTACTTC	CASSQRTGPYEQYF
.	.	TRBV10-3	TRBJ2-7	16	TGTGCCATCAGTGAGGCAGGGCCAGGGCCCTCCTACGAGCAGTACTTC	CAISEAGPGPSYEQYF